The clone carrying this T cell receptor beta chain has ten or more counts. Antigen unknown. The sample belongs to a study of T-cell reconstitution after alpha-beta-depleted transplantation in children. General study results and limits: Some patients' high day-60 TCRbeta diversity was traced to surviving recipient T cells and thymic progenitors. Among T cells one year after transplant, newly produced cells accounted for most counts and diversity.

CDR3 length equals 14 residues. Germline CDR1 reads LGHNA; CDR2 reads YSLEER. Trimming took 1 base from V and 7 from J; bases not matched to a gene: 4. Unique molecular identifiers were built into the TCRbeta library. MiXCR was run by TCRdb on the PCR reads, yielding one entry per CDR3 protein. The table shows over 150,000 distinct CDR3 sequences, with 6.6% occurring only once. The clonotype originates from a boy aged 2 to 10 with acute lymphoblastic leukemia, due to receive a stem cell transplant. This chain joins TRBV4-3 and TRBJ2-7; 10 nucleotides agree with TRBD1. This specimen consisted of PBMCs, obtained before TCRalphabeta/CD19-depleted stem cell transplant. The CDR3 loop is CASSQGQGAYEQYF. DNA of the CDR3: TGCGCCAGCAGCCAAGGACAGGGGGCGTATGAGCAGTACTTC.